The 27 T cell receptor beta chains below were found in one sample sequenced in a study of cytomegalovirus exposure and HLA in healthy donors. The table came from immunoSEQ multiplex PCR; TCRdb's copy has only in-frame clones and leaves some out. The table lists more than 200,000 clones, less than 95% of them singletons, with around 3.1% in the top ten. The sample comprised PBMCs. The receptors stem from a woman aged 25-40 years in good health and CMV-seronegative.

The gene calls are TRBV7-3 and TRBJ2-6, with D unresolved. The CDR3 loop spans 15 amino acids. V lost 5 bases and J lost 4, with 12 bases in between. Germline values: CDR1 SGHTA, CDR2 FQGTGA. The CDR3: CASSLVVAGANVLTF. The CDR3 bases are TGTGCCAGCAGCCTCGTGGTTGCGGGGGCCAACGTCCTGACTTTC.

This rearrangement joins TRBV15 to TRBJ2-5, with D tentatively TRBD2 (6 bases). The germline V and J ends were trimmed by 7 bases and 4 bases, with 13 bases remaining between them. The CDR3 spans 13 residues. CDR1 is LNHNV, CDR2 YYDKDF, per germline (reference sequence). The CDR3 sequence is CATKSGWLETQYF. The CDR3 DNA reads as TGTGCCACCAAGAGCGGGTGGTTAGAGACCCAGTACTTC.

The V gene is TRBV7-9, the J gene TRBJ1-3, with TRBD1 as a possible D gene (5 bases). The CDR3 spans 10 residues. V was cut by 10 bases and J by 16 bases, with 17 bases left in between. Germline CDR1 reads SEHNR; CDR2 reads FQNEAQ (reference sequence). The CDR3 region is CATTSGDGYF. The CDR3, as DNA: TGTGCCACAACCTCGGGGGACGGCTATTTT.

This sequence joins TRBV28 and TRBJ2-7; 7 bases fit TRBD2. The CDR3 is 12 residues long. Germline CDR1 MDHEN, CDR2 SYDVKM. With 8 bases clipped from V and 2 bases from J, the junction kept 3 bases outside the gene matches. The DNA for the CDR3 is TGTGCCAGCGGGAGGGCAACCTACGAGCAGTACTTC. It translates to CASGRATYEQYF.

In nucleotides, the CDR3 is TGTGCCAGCAGCCGCCTAGACAGGTCGAACTATGGCTACACCTTC. Its translation is CASSRLDRSNYGYTF. The chain couples TRBV21-1 to TRBJ1-2; TRBD1, the table's D call, was not compared with the DNA. TRBV21-1 constitutes a pseudogene. This CDR3 contains 15 residues.

V gene TRBV2 combines with J gene TRBJ2-5; 12 bases align to TRBD2. V trimming: 4 bases; J trimming: 5 bases; junction bases outside the gene matches: 8. CDR3 size: 16 residues. Germline V gives CDR1 SNHLY, CDR2 FYNNEI. The CDR3 coding sequence is TGTGCCAGCAGTGCTGCTAGCGGGAGGGCCAGGGAGACCCAGTACTTC. Protein sequence: CASSAASGRARETQYF.

This rearrangement joins TRBV6-6 to TRBJ2-7, with TRBD2 as a possible D gene (6 bases). The CDR3 consists of 13 residues. Germline V gene lookup returns CDR1 MNHNY and CDR2 SVGAGI (reference sequence). Trimming cost V 7 bases and J 0 bases, with 10 bases left between them. The CDR3 DNA sequence: TGTGCCAGCAACTTGGACTACTCCTACGAGCAGTACTTC. Amino acids: CASNLDYSYEQYF.

This clone appeared a single time. This chain links TRBV27 with TRBJ2-3, with D perhaps TRBD2 (6 bases). The CDR3 runs 15 residues. Looked up from germline, CDR1 is MNHEY and CDR2 is SMNVEV (reference sequence). V lost 3 bases and J lost 0, with 10 bases in between. The CDR3 is CASSLGGTSTDTQYF. The CDR3 DNA reads as TGTGCCAGCAGTTTGGGGGGAACTAGCACAGATACGCAGTATTTT.

The chain joins TRBV9 to TRBJ2-5; D remains ambiguous. CDR1 and CDR2 from the germline V gene are SGDLS and YYNGEE. The CDR3 has 12 residues. Trimming stripped 7 bases from V and 1 base from J, with 8 bases between. CDR3 sequence: CASSRTQETQYF. The CDR3, as DNA: TGTGCCAGCTCGAGGACCCAAGAGACCCAGTACTTC.

This clone has more than one count but fewer than ten. The chain couples TRBV28 to TRBJ2-7; a possible D gene is TRBD2 (5 bases). Looked up from germline, CDR1 is MDHEN and CDR2 is SYDVKM. This CDR3 has 12 amino acids. V lost 6 bases and J 7 bases, leaving 13 bases between the germline ends. CDR3 in amino acids: CASRRESGEQYF. The CDR3 DNA follows: TGTGCCAGCAGGAGGGAATCGGGTGAGCAGTACTTC.

V and J are TRBV28 and TRBJ2-7; weak D call: TRBD2 (6 bases). This CDR3 contains 17 residues. Per the germline V gene, CDR1 is MDHEN and CDR2 is SYDVKM. The ends were cut back, 4 bases at V and 2 bases at J, with 21 bases in the middle. The DNA for the CDR3 is TGTGCCAGCAGTTCCCCCCCCTCTGCGGGAACTACCTACGAGCAGTACTTC. It codes for CASSSPPSAGTTYEQYF.

This clone occurred a few times. This chain uses TRBV14 with TRBJ2-7, with 8 nucleotides matching TRBD2. In germline, CDR1 is SGHDN, CDR2 FVKESK. The CDR3 contains 14 residues. Trimming took 3 bases from V and 1 from J; bases not matched to a gene: 2. The CDR3 is CASSQQRGSYEQYF. CDR3 bases: TGTGCCAGCAGCCAGCAGCGGGGGTCCTACGAGCAGTACTTC.

The chain joins TRBV7-6 to TRBJ2-7; TRBD2 aligns across 10 bases. Per germline, CDR1 SGHVS and CDR2 FNYEAQ. The CDR3 consists of 14 residues. After removal of 5 bases from V and 3 bases from J, the junction contained 4 bases not matched to a gene. CDR3 residues: CASSESSGGYEQYF. CDR3 in DNA: TGTGCCAGCAGCGAATCTAGCGGGGGCTACGAGCAGTACTTC.

The J gene is TRBJ2-5, the V gene TRBV30; maybe TRBD2 (6 bases). The J call could be wrong; TRBJ2-7 is a better fit for the DNA end. Germline V lookup: CDR1 GTSNPN, CDR2 SVGIG (reference sequence). CDR3 size: 15 residues. The CDR3 loop reads CAWSRLTSSVYEQYF. The CDR3 region has the DNA TGTGCCTGGAGCCGACTGACTAGTTCGGTCTACGAGCAGTACTTC.

The gene calls are TRBV12-5 and TRBJ2-1, with 10 positions matching TRBD1. There are 13 residues in the CDR3. The V segment lost 4 bases and the J segment 7 bases; nucleotides outside the gene matches: 1. Germline V lookup: CDR1 LGHNT, CDR2 FRNRAP. CDR3 sequence reads: CASGSGQGNEQFF. For the CDR3, the DNA is TGTGCTAGTGGTTCGGGACAGGGGAATGAGCAGTTCTTC.

The V gene is TRBV6-1, the J gene TRBJ2-3; D is possibly TRBD1 (7 bases). CDR3 length: 14 residues. With 6 bases removed from V and 3 bases from J, the gap between germline ends came to 13 bases. Germline-derived CDR1 and CDR2 are MNHNS and SASEGT. The DNA for the CDR3 is TGTGCCAGCAGACAGGGGAGGTTAACAGATACGCAGTATTTT. It is translated as CASRQGRLTDTQYF.

The chain couples TRBV7-6 to TRBJ2-5; no firm D call. The CDR3 loop spans 15 amino acids. The germline CDR1 and CDR2 sequences are SGHVS and FNYEAQ. Trimming removed 0 bases at V and 4 bases at J, with 12 bases between. The CDR3: CASSLAPIARETQYF. CDR3 in DNA: TGTGCCAGCAGCTTAGCGCCCATAGCACGAGAGACCCAGTACTTC.

The V call is TRBV25-1, the J call TRBJ2-3; D uncertain. The germline gives CDR1 MGHDK, CDR2 SYGVNS. The V end was cut by 5 bases, the J end by 2 bases, with 11 bases between. This CDR3 has 14 amino acids. The CDR3 nucleotides are TGTGCCAGCAGTAAGGGAACTCACACAGATACGCAGTATTTT. This sequence encodes CASSKGTHTDTQYF.

The chain is built from TRBV21-1 and TRBJ2-7; the D segment call TRBD1 is taken from the table without a DNA check. TRBV21-1 is given as a pseudogene. The CDR3 runs 14 residues. The CDR3 region has the DNA TGTGCCAGCAGCAAAGGTCAGGGGGCCAGCGAGCAGTACTTC. Its translation: CASSKGQGASEQYF.

J is TRBJ1-2 and V is TRBV6-1; D remains ambiguous. The CDR3 runs to 13 residues. Trimming removed 2 bases at V and 4 bases at J, with 8 bases between. The germline gives CDR1 MNHNS, CDR2 SASEGT. Written as DNA, the CDR3 is TGTGCCAGCAGTGAACTCGGGATCTATGGCTACACCTTC. It is translated as CASSELGIYGYTF.

The chain combines TRBV5-6 with TRBJ2-2; D might be TRBD1 or TRBD2, each matching 5 bases. Germline CDR1 is SGHDT and CDR2 is YYEEEE. With 5 bases removed from V and 4 bases from J, the gap between germline ends came to 9 bases. This CDR3 has 13 amino acids. DNA for the CDR3: TGTGCCAGCAGGAGAGGGGTCACCGGGGAGCTGTTTTTT. Protein: CASRRGVTGELFF.

The chain has TRBV13 and TRBJ2-3; D remains ambiguous. The V end was cut by 4 bases, the J end by 2 bases, with 10 bases between. This CDR3 has 14 residues. Germline-derived CDR1 and CDR2 are PRHDT and FYEKMQ (reference sequence). This CDR3 is CASSYRADTDTQYF. Here the CDR3 DNA reads TGTGCCAGCAGCTATAGGGCGGACACAGATACGCAGTATTTT.

V gene TRBV29-1 combines with J gene TRBJ2-7; 12 bases agree with TRBD2. The ends lost 7 bases at V and 5 bases at J; junction bases unmatched: 9. This CDR3 spans 14 amino acids. Germline V gene lookup returns CDR1 SQVTM and CDR2 ANQGSEA. CDR3 sequence reads: CSAATTSGRNEQYF. The DNA of the CDR3 is TGCAGCGCCGCTACGACTAGCGGGAGAAACGAGCAGTACTTC.

This clone was counted once. This chain uses TRBV7-6 with TRBJ2-7; D remains ambiguous. The CDR3 contains 13 residues. The germline V gene encodes CDR1 SGHVS and CDR2 FNYEAQ. V dropped 5 bases and J dropped 1 base, with 9 bases sitting between them. The CDR3 region is CASSTRQSYEQYF. In nucleotides, the CDR3 is TGTGCCAGCAGCACACGGCAATCCTACGAGCAGTACTTC.

The chain couples TRBV4-2 to TRBJ2-5; 13 bases line up with TRBD2. With V trimmed by 1 base and J by 5 bases, 13 bases remained unmatched. Per germline, CDR1 LGHNA and CDR2 YNFKEQ. The CDR3 is made up of 19 amino acids. CDR3 region: CASSQGGLAGAINGETQYF. The CDR3 coding sequence is TGTGCCAGCAGCCAAGGTGGACTAGCGGGAGCAATAAATGGGGAGACCCAGTACTTC.

This clone appeared a single time. The gene calls are TRBV28 and TRBJ2-5; D gene ambiguous. The CDR3 has 18 amino acids. The germline CDR1 and CDR2 sequences are MDHEN and SYDVKM. Trimming left V 3 bases short and J 1 base short, with 21 bases between. This CDR3 reads CASSLAVEFEPGQETQYF. For the CDR3, the DNA is TGTGCCAGCAGTTTGGCCGTTGAGTTTGAGCCGGGCCAAGAGACCCAGTACTTC.

The chain recombines TRBV5-1 with TRBJ2-7; TRBD2 agrees at 7 bases. V was clipped by 2 bases and J by 0 bases; unmatched bases: 2. This CDR3 is built from 14 residues. Germline assignment: CDR1 SGHRS and CDR2 YFSETQ. CDR3 sequence (DNA): TGCGCCAGCAGCTTCCCTAGCGGCTCCTACGAGCAGTACTTC. Amino acids: CASSFPSGSYEQYF.